This T cell receptor beta chain was captured by sequencing in a study of PD-1 blockade in classical Hodgkin lymphoma (dated by TCRdb to about 2020). Background on the whole study: Nivolumab dosing was 3 mg/kg intravenously every 2 weeks, continuing until either disease progression or unacceptable toxicity. A peripheral blood immune signature of response to PD-1 blockade in classical Hodgkin lymphoma was defined using TCR beta sequencing and CyTOF. General study outcomes and caveats: Trial patients achieving complete response had baseline diversity similar to newly diagnosed patients, whereas partial responders and progressors had significantly lower diversity. By C4D1, a significant rise was seen in CD4+ TCR diversity but not in CD8+ TCR diversity (p=0.0027 vs p=0.16), and the rise was most apparent among complete responders (p=0.02). Diversity was lower in patients who began nivolumab less than 1 year after ASCT, so these patients were left out of later analyses to avoid confounding by immune reconstitution. The study covered only a single clinical trial cohort, and the causes of the repertoire differences, possibly disease activity or prior therapy, were still not defined. Newly diagnosed patients were reported to have lower baseline TCR diversity than healthy donors, and relapsed/refractory patients were reported to have lower baseline TCR diversity still.

Genomic DNA was isolated using the Qiagen DNeasy kit from unsorted PBMCs as well as from negatively selected CD4+ and CD8+ fractions. Amplification of TCR beta CDR3 regions was done by immunoSEQ multiplex PCR with primers that anneal to V and J segments. A synthetic immune receptor repertoire was used to minimize amplification bias, and remaining bias was computationally removed after sequencing. The study's own analysis went as follows. Custom Python scripts were used to quantify repertoire diversity as the Shannon entropy index. Unsorted, CD4+ and CD8+ repertoires were analyzed separately, except for combined analyses in which CD4+ and CD8+ sequences were merged in silico. A clone counted as expanded when the clone's frequency after treatment rose at least 2-fold relative to C1D1, and clones undetected at baseline were given a pseudocount of 0.5. Singleton clones were defined as clones with 0 or 1 copy at C1D1, and non-singleton clones were defined as clones with 2 or more copies. Clones expanded in unsorted samples were assigned a CD4+, CD8+ or unknown annotation through matching of protein sequences in sorted samples from the same patient. Diversity changes from C1D1 to C4D1 were tested in paired samples using Wilcoxon tests. Here the immuneACCESS table is served through TCRdb, limited to in-frame sequences with V and J called. Missing clones are a known gap in these copies; in checked studies unresolved V genes cover under half, and the rest lacks a known reason. V and J calls and clone size are those listed in that table; D and trimming were worked out from the DNA. In this sample the table shows under 80,000 clones, roughly two thirds of which occur a single time. Together, the top ten hold roughly 9.1% of the sample.

Interpreted using the paper, the time point label stands for: cycle 2 day 1 (C2D1) of nivolumab. Every trial patient had relapsed following autologous stem cell transplantation, and prior brentuximab vedotin exposure was what differed among cohorts A, B and C. The trial cohort comprised some 60 patients with relapsed/refractory classical Hodgkin lymphoma whose best overall responses were complete response, partial response or progressive disease. Trial patients were treated with single-agent nivolumab in the multi-cohort phase II CheckMate 205 trial. Best overall response was determined by an independent review committee according to the 2007 International Working Group response criteria. PBMCs from the trial were collected at three points: immediately before nivolumab initiation (C1D1), and during therapy at cycle 2 day 1 and cycle 4 day 1. Peripheral blood was collected in 8 mL Vacutainer Cell Preparation Tubes, from which PBMCs were isolated by centrifugation and then cryopreserved.

In regard to this clone: This receptor's antigen is unknown. No much larger clone exists at a distance of one base, and base qualities are not known.

The sequence was collected from a human donor with classical Hodgkin lymphoma. The sequences come from peripheral blood mononuclear cells (PBMCs), collected before the second cycle of nivolumab.

CDR3 loop: CASSGGMGGSGNTIYF. The bases are TGTGCCAGCAGTGGGGGCATGGGGGGATCTGGAAACACCATATATTTT. Recombination linked TRBV2 to TRBJ1-3, with a tentative D gene TRBD1 over 5 matching bases. The V end loses 4 bases and the J end loses 1 base, and a stretch of 14 bases separates them. Including cysteine and phenylalanine, the CDR3 has 16 amino acids. Of all the DNA, just the CDR3 is kept, 48 bases in frame from base 1. For CDR1 and CDR2, the germline V gene lists SNHLY and FYNNEI.